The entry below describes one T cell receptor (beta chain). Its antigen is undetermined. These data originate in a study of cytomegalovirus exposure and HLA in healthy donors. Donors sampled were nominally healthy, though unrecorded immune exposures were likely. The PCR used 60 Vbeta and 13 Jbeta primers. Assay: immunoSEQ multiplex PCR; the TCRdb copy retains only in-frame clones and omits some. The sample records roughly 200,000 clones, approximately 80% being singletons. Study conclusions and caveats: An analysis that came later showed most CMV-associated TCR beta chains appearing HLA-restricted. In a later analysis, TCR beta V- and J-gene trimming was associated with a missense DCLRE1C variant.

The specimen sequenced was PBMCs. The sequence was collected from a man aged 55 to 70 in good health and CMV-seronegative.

The CDR3 region has the DNA TGCGCCAGCAGTGCCCCCGACACGGGGGTTTACAATGAGCAGTTCTTC. This gives the protein CASSAPDTGVYNEQFF. V is TRBV5-1 and J is TRBJ2-1; maybe TRBD2 (6 bases). Per the germline V gene, CDR1 is SGHRS and CDR2 is YFSETQ. The V end lost 5 bases, the J end lost 4 bases, and 19 bases lay between the germline ends. The CDR3 covers 16 residues. Drawing the rest from reference TRBV5-1 and TRBJ2-1, the complete variable domain is KAGVTQTPRYLIKTRGQQVTLSCSPISGHRSVSWYQQTPGQGLQFLFEYFSETQRNKGNFPGRFSGRQFSNSRSEMNVSTLELGDSALYLCASSAPDTGVYNEQFFGPGTRLTVL.